Listed here are 14 T cell receptor beta chains from one sample, sequenced in a study of blood T cell repertoires in COVID-19. Here immunoSEQ multiplex PCR was the method, and the copy in TCRdb shows in-frame clones only, minus some. The sample contains approximately 380,000 clones, 88% of which appear only once. Material: PBMCs or T cells enriched from blood (not recorded which). The receptors derive from a young woman who had recovered from COVID-19.

V and J are TRBV18 and TRBJ1-5; TRBD1 might be the D (5 bases). The CDR3 sequence is 15 residues long. Germline V gene sequence: CDR1 KGHSH, CDR2 LQKENI. The ends were cut back, 1 base at V and 1 base at J, with 8 bases in the middle. CDR3 DNA sequence: TGTGCCAGCTCACCACTGGGGCCGAGCAATCAGCCCCAGCATTTT. As protein: CASSPLGPSNQPQHF.

The chain is built from TRBV4-1 and TRBJ2-2, with 9 bases lining up with TRBD2. The junction had 11 bases not matched to a gene; V was cut back by 0 bases and J by 6 bases. CDR3 length equals 18 residues. Germline V gene lookup returns CDR1 MGHRA and CDR2 YSYEKL. CDR3 sequence reads: CASSQDNSGGSLAGELFF. As DNA, the CDR3 is TGCGCCAGCAGCCAAGACAATAGCGGGGGTTCTTTGGCCGGGGAGCTGTTTTTT.

The V call is TRBV7-2, the J call TRBJ1-2; TRBD1 is a possible D gene (5 bases). Germline-derived CDR1 and CDR2 are SGHTA and FQGNSA. V gave up 5 bases and J gave up 4 bases, with 11 bases separating them. The CDR3 consists of 13 residues. The CDR3 DNA reads as TGTGCCAGCAGCCCGGGCGGGACCTATGGCTACACCTTC. This encodes CASSPGGTYGYTF.

The genes are TRBV7-2 and TRBJ2-3; D perhaps matches TRBD2 (6 bases). With 5 bases removed from V and 0 bases from J, the gap between germline ends came to 12 bases. This CDR3 region has 15 residues. Germline V CDR1 and CDR2: SGHTA, FQGNSA. DNA of the CDR3: TGTGCCAGCAGCGAGGGACTCACGAGCACAGATACGCAGTATTTT. This translates into CASSEGLTSTDTQYF.

The DNA of the CDR3 is TGTGCCAGCAGTTGGGGACAATGGGAAACTGAAGCTTTCTTT. It specifies CASSWGQWETEAFF. V and J are TRBV6-2 or TRBV6-3 and TRBJ1-1; maybe TRBD1 (6 bases). This CDR3 is 14 amino acids long. Germline V CDR1 and CDR2: MNHEY, SVGEGT. The V and J ends lost 4 bases and 5 bases respectively, with 14 bases between them.

This clone was detected once. In DNA, the CDR3 is TGTGCCAGCAGTTTATTCGTCTTGGGGACAGGATACCATCAGCCCCAGCATTTT. Its translation is CASSLFVLGTGYHQPQHF. The chain uses TRBV28 and TRBJ1-5, with 8 bases fitting TRBD1. The CDR3 contains 18 residues. V dropped 1 base and J dropped 5; count of bases not matched to a gene: 13. CDR1 MDHEN and CDR2 SYDVKM come from the germline V gene.

The chain employs TRBV5-5 and TRBJ1-3; D remains ambiguous. CDR1 is SGHKS, CDR2 YYEKEE, per germline (reference sequence). CDR3 size: 17 residues. The V and J ends lost 0 bases and 0 bases respectively, with 13 bases between them. CDR3 sequence (DNA): TGTGCCAGCAGCTTGGACCCGGCGGTGACCTCTGGAAACACCATATATTTT. Amino acids: CASSLDPAVTSGNTIYF. The whole variable domain, filled in from reference TRBV5-5 and TRBJ1-3, reads DAGVTQSPTHLIKTRGQQVTLRCSPISGHKSVSWYQQVLGQGPQFIFQYYEKEERGRGNFPDRFSARQFPNYSSELNVNALLLGDSALYLCASSLDPAVTSGNTIYFGEGSWLTVV.

The chain uses TRBV12-5 and TRBJ2-2; D not certain. CDR3 length: 13 residues. With 6 bases removed from V and 3 bases from J, the gap between germline ends came to 8 bases. The germline CDR1 and CDR2 sequences are LGHNT and FRNRAP. This CDR3 reads CASGPSYTGELFF. DNA of the CDR3: TGTGCTAGTGGCCCCTCGTACACCGGGGAGCTGTTTTTT.

The chain recombines TRBV9 with TRBJ2-7, with TRBD1 identical over 7 bases. The CDR3 is 16 amino acids. V trimming: 4 bases; J trimming: 0 bases; junction bases outside the gene matches: 10. The germline V gene has CDR1 SGDLS and CDR2 YYNGEE. The CDR3 loop is CASSPGAGTDSYEQYF. The CDR3 nucleotides are TGTGCCAGCAGCCCAGGGGCCGGGACAGACTCCTACGAGCAGTACTTC.

In this sample, this clone turned up once. Other DNA sequences in the same sample also yield this CDR3. V is TRBV19 and J is TRBJ1-5; unclear D gene. This CDR3 comprises 14 residues. Per the germline V gene, CDR1 is LNHDA and CDR2 is SQIVND (reference sequence). The V end lost 3 bases, the J end lost 2 bases, and 8 bases lay between the germline ends. The chain's CDR3 is CASSIRGGNQPQHF. CDR3 in DNA: TGTGCCAGTAGTATTCGGGGTGGCAATCAGCCCCAGCATTTT.

This sequence joins TRBV7-9 and TRBJ1-1; D gene uncertain. Germline V gives CDR1 SEHNR, CDR2 FQNEAQ (reference sequence). Trimming shortened V by 2 bases and J by 3 bases, and 10 bases separated the two germline ends. The CDR3 covers 14 residues. CDR3: CASSLPGTHTEAFF. CDR3 DNA: TGTGCCAGCAGCTTACCAGGAACCCACACTGAAGCTTTCTTT.

The chain is built from TRBV13 and TRBJ1-6; no clear D. Germline values: CDR1 PRHDT, CDR2 FYEKMQ (reference sequence). The CDR3 runs to 18 residues. V was cut by 1 base and J by 4 bases, with 17 bases left in between. The CDR3 protein is CASSLVGPSTSYNSPLHF. For the CDR3, the DNA is TGTGCCAGCAGCTTAGTGGGTCCGTCGACATCGTATAATTCACCCCTCCACTTT.

This rearrangement joins TRBV28 to TRBJ1-1; D not resolved. CDR1 and CDR2 (germline): MDHEN, SYDVKM. The CDR3 covers 16 residues. V was trimmed by 3 bases and J by 1 base, leaving 15 bases between them. CDR3 residues: CASSFPGLGQNTEAFF. The CDR3 nucleotides read TGTGCCAGCAGTTTTCCCGGACTAGGGCAGAACACTGAAGCTTTCTTT.

This rearrangement joins TRBV7-9 to TRBJ1-4; D uncertain. The CDR3 is 14 amino acids. V lost 1 base to trimming and J lost 5 bases, with 8 bases between them. The V gene's germline CDR1 is SEHNR and CDR2 FQNEAQ (reference sequence). The CDR3 bases are TGTGCCAGCAGCTTAGTCGGGTCGAATGAAAAACTGTTTTTT. Encoded protein: CASSLVGSNEKLFF.